This T cell receptor (beta chain) was profiled in a study of blood T cell repertoires in COVID-19. On the study more broadly: From the United States, Italy and Spain came samples of acute and convalescent COVID-19. The analysed material was cDNA or gDNA that came from T cells, B-cell-depleted T cells, or PBMCs.

This clone was detected only a few times. The CDR3 totals 15 residues. With 2 bases clipped from V and 5 bases from J, the junction kept 6 bases outside the gene matches. Germline V gene sequence: CDR1 MNHEY, CDR2 SVGEGT. Per the authors' pipeline: Amplification of reference gene primers provided the estimated nucleated cell counts. Libraries were prepared by immunoSEQ multiplex PCR; TCRdb keeps only in-frame clonotypes and omits some of them. The V and J calls and clone size come from that table; D and trimming were worked out from the DNA. The repertoire includes some 170,000 clones, roughly 80% of them detected once, and 8.4% sits in the top ten.

Input material: peripheral blood. This chain joins TRBV6-2 or TRBV6-3 and TRBJ2-5, with 9 bases that match TRBD1. This TCR came from an older woman with acute or convalescent COVID-19. CDR3 nucleotide sequence: TGTGCCAGCAGTTACCGGGACAGGGAATGGGAGACCCAGTACTTC. Translating gives CASSYRDREWETQYF.